This T cell receptor beta chain was sequenced in a study of Siglec-9 on CD8 T cells in melanoma. Note on this clone: Its antigen remains unknown.

Study results and caveats: In melanoma tumors, a Siglec-9-marked effector memory CD8+ subset reportedly appeared to accumulate.

V trimming: 9 bases; J trimming: 2 bases; junction bases outside the gene matches: 3. Germline V gene sequence: CDR1 SNHLY, CDR2 FYNNEI. The CDR3 has 13 amino acids. Libraries were prepared by immunoSEQ multiplex PCR; TCRdb keeps only in-frame clonotypes and omits some of them. The top ten hold 1.8% of the sample, which has about 33,000 clones, approximately 84% seen once. This chain connects TRBV2 to TRBJ1-1; TRBD1 aligns across 10 bases. The TCR originated in a human donor in good health. The material sequenced was Siglec-9- CD8+ T cells sorted from blood. The CDR3 loop is CARRTGGNTEAFF. The CDR3 DNA reads as TGTGCCAGGAGGACAGGGGGAAACACTGAAGCTTTCTTT.